This entry concerns a single T cell receptor (beta chain). This clonotype came up many times. Its recognized antigen is unknown. Within one base of it there is no much larger clone, and no base qualities were kept. These data are taken from a study of breast tumors, draining lymph nodes, adjacent tissues (dated by TCRdb to about 2016). Context from the whole study: Breast cancer patients provided tumor, adjacent nontumor tissue and axillary lymph nodes, and the study compared the TCR beta repertoires across these three sources. The study was designed to assess the relationships and possible T-cell exchange between tumor, surrounding tissue and draining lymph node repertoires in human breast cancer.

The germline V gene (reference sequence) supplies CDR1 LNHDA and CDR2 SQIVND. V loses 4 bases of germline sequence and J loses 6 bases, and the interval between the two ends is 12 bases. Reading from cysteine to phenylalanine, the CDR3 counts 14 amino acids. The only DNA kept is the CDR3, 42 bases in frame from the first base. The sequencer listed for this sample is Illumina HiSeq 2000. TCR beta chain libraries were generated through multiplex PCR amplification. The amplified TCR beta chain products were analyzed by high-throughput sequencing. The public reads were reprocessed in TCRdb via fastp at Q25 and MiXCR, keeping in-frame beta chains. Here each entry gathers all rows of one CDR3 protein and keeps the most common genes and DNA. The table for this sample lists approximately 21,000 distinct CDR3 sequences; about two fifths of them were counted only once. Approximately 25% of the sample is held by the ten biggest clonotypes.

The paper's findings and limits, for the study overall: The similarity between tumor and nontumor tissue repertoires was significantly greater in luminal-like breast cancer than in basal-like breast cancer. The data were considered consistent with the idea that most tumor T cells come from the lymph node and then expand in tumor tissue. Tumor T-cell repertoires showed less diversity than lymph node repertoires and more diversity than nontumor tissue repertoires, and tumor T-cell repertoires showed preferential V and J gene usage. The conclusion that tumor T cells originate in lymph nodes was presented as consistent with a hypothesis rather than as directly demonstrated.

Sequenced material: breast tumor tissue. The rearrangement joined TRBV19 to TRBJ2-2; the D gene lacks a confident call. The receptor comes from a female donor with breast cancer. Some clones in this sample may be carry-over from other donors' samples. The bases are TGTGCCAGTAGTACGCCATTATCGGCCGGGGAGCTGTTTTTT. It codes for CASSTPLSAGELFF.